One sample yielded the 29 T cell receptor beta chains listed below, sequenced in a study of blood T cell repertoires in COVID-19. Profiled with immunoSEQ multiplex PCR; TCRdb holds only in-frame clones, not every one. The sample has about 180,000 clones; around 85% are singletons. Sequenced sample: peripheral blood. These receptors were collected from a person aged 70 to 85 with COVID-19, enrolled during active disease.

In its sample, this clone was seen a few times. This chain connects TRBV7-3 to TRBJ1-1; D unresolved. The CDR3 is made up of 13 amino acids. Germline-derived CDR1 and CDR2 are SGHTA and FQGTGA. V lost 4 bases and J lost 1, with 7 bases in between. CDR3 sequence (DNA): TGTGCCAGCAGCTCAGACACGAACACTGAAGCTTTCTTT. Residues: CASSSDTNTEAFF.

This rearrangement joins TRBV4-1 to TRBJ1-1; D is possibly TRBD1 (5 bases). The V and J ends lost 0 bases and 12 bases respectively, with 23 bases between them. CDR3 length: 16 residues. Germline loops: CDR1 MGHRA, CDR2 YSYEKL. CDR3 loop: CASSQDRLLQGNGTFF. The CDR3 nucleotides read TGCGCCAGCAGCCAAGATCGACTCTTGCAGGGTAACGGAACTTTCTTT.

The V and J genes are TRBV29-1 and TRBJ2-3; 7 nucleotides match TRBD2. Germline V gene sequence: CDR1 SQVTM, CDR2 ANQGSEA. The J segment lost 8 bases and the V segment lost 4 bases, leaving 12 bases of the junction unmatched. This CDR3 comprises 14 residues. CDR3 residues: CSVGSLAALGTQYF. CDR3 in DNA: TGCAGCGTTGGAAGTCTAGCGGCACTTGGTACGCAGTATTTT.

The sample holds a few counts of this clone. This chain links TRBV27 with TRBJ1-1; TRBD1 agrees at 10 bases. CDR3 length: 16 amino acids. The junction had 11 bases not matched to a gene; V was cut back by 3 bases and J by 7 bases. CDR1 and CDR2 from the germline V gene are MNHEY and SMNVEV (reference sequence). The CDR3 reads CASSFLGLTGGIEAFF. The DNA of the CDR3 is TGTGCCAGCAGTTTTTTGGGGCTGACAGGGGGCATTGAAGCTTTCTTT.

V is TRBV7-9 and J is TRBJ2-1; 9 nucleotides match TRBD2. V was clipped by 5 bases and J by 4 bases; unmatched bases: 6. Germline V lookup: CDR1 SEHNR, CDR2 FQNEAQ (reference sequence). This CDR3 comprises 15 residues. CDR3 DNA sequence: TGTGCCAGCAGCCACCCGGGACTAGCTTACAATGAGCAGTTCTTC. Translation gives CASSHPGLAYNEQFF.

The chain joins TRBV19 to TRBJ2-3, with D maybe TRBD1 (6 bases). The germline V and J ends were trimmed by 5 bases and 1 base, with 16 bases remaining between them. CDR1 is LNHDA and CDR2 is SQIVND in the germline V gene (reference sequence). There are 16 residues in the CDR3. The CDR3 nucleotides read TGTGCCAGTAGTGTCGCCGGGACACGGGGCACAGATACGCAGTATTTT. Translation: CASSVAGTRGTDTQYF.

The CDR3 sequence is CASSLRGSGLAGTGELFF. CDR3 nucleotide sequence: TGTGCCAGCAGCCTCCGTGGATCAGGACTAGCAGGCACCGGGGAGCTGTTTTTT. The rearrangement links TRBV13 to TRBJ2-2; 8 nucleotides line up with TRBD2. V lost 5 bases to trimming and J lost 4 bases; unmatched junction nucleotides: 15. CDR1 and CDR2 from the germline V gene are PRHDT and FYEKMQ (reference sequence). CDR3 length equals 18 residues.

The rearrangement uses TRBV5-1 and TRBJ1-3; TRBD1 matches 8 bases. J gave up 0 bases and V 5 bases, and 10 bases lay outside the gene matches. There are 17 residues in the CDR3. CDR1 is SGHRS, CDR2 YFSETQ, per germline. CDR3 in amino acids: CASRVGTGVDSGNTIYF. The CDR3 nucleotides are TGCGCCAGCAGGGTCGGGACAGGAGTTGACTCTGGAAACACCATATATTTT.

The rearrangement links TRBV14 to TRBJ2-6; 7 bases match TRBD1. Germline trimming cut 0 bases from V and 4 bases from J; bases unmatched to any gene: 21. The CDR3 totals 22 residues. Germline CDR1 reads SGHDN; CDR2 reads FVKESK. In nucleotides, the CDR3 is TGTGCCAGCAGCCAAGAACCACAACCGGGACAGCTTCTCTCTCGGGGGGCCAACGTCCTGACTTTC. Protein sequence: CASSQEPQPGQLLSRGANVLTF.

The rearrangement links TRBV2 to TRBJ1-5, with 7 bases that match TRBD1. This CDR3 has 15 residues. V lost 3 bases, J lost 0 bases, and 2 bases stayed unmatched. CDR1 and CDR2 (germline): SNHLY, FYNNEI. The CDR3 nucleotides are TGTGCCAGCAGTGAGGGACAGCTTAGCAATCAGCCCCAGCATTTT. As protein: CASSEGQLSNQPQHF.

Written as DNA, the CDR3 is TGTGCCAGTAGTATGGAAACAGTAAGCAATCAGCCCCAGCATTTT. This encodes CASSMETVSNQPQHF. V gene TRBV19 combines with J gene TRBJ1-5; D is undetermined. This CDR3 spans 15 amino acids. Germline V gives CDR1 LNHDA, CDR2 SQIVND (reference sequence). Between the trimmed V and J ends, which lost 3 bases and 1 base, there was a span of 10 bases.

The chain is built from TRBV6-2 or TRBV6-3 and TRBJ1-2; 7 nucleotides agree with TRBD1. Trimming at V came to 0 bases and at J to 7 bases, leaving 20 bases not matched to a gene. The CDR3 has 19 amino acids. The germline gives CDR1 MNHEY, CDR2 SVGEGT. The CDR3 loop reads CASSYSHHRRQGVPPGYTF. The CDR3 bases are TGTGCCAGCAGTTACTCCCACCACCGGCGGCAGGGGGTACCCCCTGGCTACACCTTC.

The V call is TRBV19, the J call TRBJ1-3; no clear D gene. Looked up from germline, CDR1 is LNHDA and CDR2 is SQIVND (reference sequence). V was shortened by 7 bases and J by 2 bases, with 6 bases between the two germline ends. CDR3 size: 12 residues. CDR3 loop: CASTRAGNTIYF. The CDR3 DNA follows: TGTGCCAGTACTAGAGCTGGAAACACCATATATTTT.

This clone was observed a single time. The V and J genes are TRBV6-5 and TRBJ1-5, with 9 bases fitting TRBD1. V lost 6 bases and J lost 6; bases outside the gene matches: 9. The CDR3 loop spans 15 amino acids. CDR1 and CDR2 (germline): MNHEY, SVGAGI. The CDR3 DNA reads as TGTGCCAGCAGGGCTTTACAGGGGGCCGGTCAGCCCCAGCATTTT. Protein: CASRALQGAGQPQHF.

The chain combines TRBV7-9 with TRBJ1-1; 8 positions match TRBD1. Germline V gene lookup returns CDR1 SEHNR and CDR2 FQNEAQ (reference sequence). V lost 6 bases to trimming and J lost 4 bases; unmatched junction nucleotides: 7. The CDR3 totals 14 residues. CDR3 sequence (DNA): TGTGCCAGCAGAAACACAGGGGGGATCACTGAAGCTTTCTTT. This sequence encodes CASRNTGGITEAFF. Based on the CDR3 plus reference TRBV7-9 and TRBJ1-1, the full variable domain is DTGVSQNPRHKITKRGQNVTFRCDPISEHNRLYWYRQTLGQGPEFLTYFQNEAQLEKSRLLSDRFSAERPKGSFSTLEIQRTEQGDSAMYLCASRNTGGITEAFFGQGTRLTVV.

V and J are TRBV29-1 and TRBJ2-5, with 7 bases aligning to TRBD1. The CDR3 has 12 residues. CDR1 and CDR2 from the germline V gene are SQVTM and ANQGSEA. J gave up 2 bases and V 4 bases, and 1 base lay outside the gene matches. The CDR3 DNA sequence: TGCAGCGTTGTCAGGGGGCAAGAGACCCAGTACTTC. Protein: CSVVRGQETQYF.

This clone was counted between two and nine times. The chain is built from TRBV19 and TRBJ1-5, with TRBD1 as a possible D gene (5 bases). The germline V and J ends were trimmed by 3 bases and 5 bases, with 11 bases remaining between them. From germline, CDR1 is LNHDA and CDR2 SQIVND (reference sequence). The CDR3 loop spans 14 amino acids. The CDR3 protein is CASSMGLTYQPQHF. The CDR3 DNA follows: TGTGCCAGTAGTATGGGGCTGACTTATCAGCCCCAGCATTTT.

J is TRBJ2-1 and V is TRBV3-1 (or the pseudogene TRBV3-2); the match to TRBD2 covers 9 bases. CDR3 size: 20 residues. V lost 3 bases and J lost 15; bases outside the gene matches: 30. Germline assignment: CDR1 LGHDT and CDR2 YNNKEL (reference sequence). CDR3 bases: TGTGCCAGCAGCCAGGGGTGCGACAGGGACAAAGTTAGCGGGGGTCGGGTCCGGTTCTTC. Translating gives CASSQGCDRDKVSGGRVRFF.

The chain combines TRBV27 with TRBJ1-2; D not resolved. This CDR3 contains 17 residues. Germline V CDR1 and CDR2: MNHEY, SMNVEV (reference sequence). Trimming pared 2 bases from V and 8 bases from J, leaving 24 bases between. Here the CDR3 DNA reads TGTGCCAGCAGTTTAACCCCGAAAAATGCGGTTTCGGGAGGCTACACCTTC. Protein: CASSLTPKNAVSGGYTF.

The chain recombines TRBV5-1 with TRBJ2-7; TRBD1 matches at 8 bases. Germline V gene sequence: CDR1 SGHRS, CDR2 YFSETQ. The CDR3 extends over 13 amino acids. V lost 3 bases, J lost 3 bases, and 2 bases stayed unmatched. The chain's CDR3 is CASSSTGGYEQYF. The CDR3 DNA sequence: TGCGCCAGCAGCTCAACAGGGGGCTACGAGCAGTACTTC.

This clone was observed a single time. The V gene is TRBV11-3, the J gene TRBJ2-7; 7 bases line up with TRBD2. Trimming at V came to 5 bases and at J to 0 bases, leaving 10 bases not matched to a gene. The CDR3 covers 16 residues. The germline gives CDR1 SGHNT, CDR2 YENEEA. Written as DNA, the CDR3 is TGTGCCAGCAGCCCTGGGGGGGACCTACACTCCTACGAGCAGTACTTC. The encoded protein is CASSPGGDLHSYEQYF.

The genes are TRBV7-3 and TRBJ2-6; D gene unclear. CDR1 and CDR2 from the germline V gene are SGHTA and FQGTGA. V lost 5 bases to trimming and J lost 0 bases, with 5 bases between them. The CDR3 runs 14 residues. The CDR3 DNA sequence: TGTGCCAGCAGCGCGAGCTCTGGGGCCAACGTCCTGACTTTC. Translating it yields CASSASSGANVLTF.

A remark on this clone: Compared with germline, one end of the junction differs, possibly owing to a read error. The rearrangement links TRBV19 to TRBJ2-7, with 9 bases matching TRBD2. The germline V gene has CDR1 LNHDA and CDR2 SQIVND (reference sequence). This CDR3 is built from 14 residues. Here the CDR3 reads CASSKAGGSSEQYF. The CDR3 coding sequence is TGTGCCAGTAGTAAAGCGGGAGGTTCCTCCGAGCAGTACTTC.

The V call is TRBV9, the J call TRBJ2-1; D unclear. The CDR3 contains 17 residues. The V gene's germline CDR1 is SGDLS and CDR2 YYNGEE. V lost 0 bases, J lost 2 bases, and 15 bases lay in between. CDR3 loop: CASSVATRPTAYNEQFF. CDR3 nucleotide sequence: TGTGCCAGCAGCGTAGCTACGAGGCCCACCGCCTACAATGAGCAGTTCTTC.

V is TRBV19 and J is TRBJ2-2; 14 bases are a match to TRBD2. The trim removed 7 bases at V and 4 bases at J, leaving 17 bases unmatched. Germline values: CDR1 LNHDA, CDR2 SQIVND (reference sequence). The CDR3 runs 20 residues. The CDR3: CASTALGGLAGVVRTGELFF. In nucleotides, the CDR3 is TGTGCCAGTACAGCGTTAGGGGGACTAGCGGGAGTAGTGCGCACCGGGGAGCTGTTTTTT.

A few counts support this clone. The genes are TRBV3-1 (or the pseudogene TRBV3-2) and TRBJ1-3; no reliable D call. Germline CDR1 reads LGHDT; CDR2 reads YNNKEL (reference sequence). Trimming cost V 3 bases and J 4 bases, with 13 bases left between them. This CDR3 has 15 amino acids. CDR3 sequence: CASSHLPSGGNTIYF. The CDR3 DNA sequence: TGTGCCAGCAGCCACCTCCCCAGCGGGGGAAACACCATATATTTT.

The chain recombines TRBV19 with TRBJ1-2, with 9 bases lining up with TRBD1. The junction had 9 bases not matched to a gene; V was cut back by 3 bases and J by 7 bases. The CDR3 is 15 amino acids. CDR1 is LNHDA and CDR2 is SQIVND in the germline V gene (reference sequence). The CDR3 loop is CASSMQGQGGLGYTF. The CDR3 DNA is TGTGCCAGTAGTATGCAGGGACAGGGTGGTCTTGGCTACACCTTC.

The chain couples TRBV29-1 to TRBJ1-2; maybe TRBD1 (6 bases). Germline V lookup: CDR1 SQVTM, CDR2 ANQGSEA. The V end was cut by 6 bases, the J end by 3 bases, with 17 bases between. CDR3 length: 14 residues. CDR3 region: CSVVDRIPDYGYTF. The CDR3 DNA reads TGCAGCGTCGTCGACAGGATCCCGGACTATGGCTACACCTTC.

This chain joins TRBV3-1 (or the pseudogene TRBV3-2) and TRBJ2-5, with 13 bases aligning to TRBD2. CDR3 length: 17 residues. The germline gives CDR1 LGHDT, CDR2 YNNKEL (reference sequence). The J segment lost 4 bases and the V segment lost 1 base, leaving 6 bases of the junction unmatched. The CDR3: CASSQGPGLAGPETQYF. The CDR3 DNA sequence: TGTGCCAGCAGCCAAGGTCCGGGACTAGCGGGACCAGAGACCCAGTACTTC.